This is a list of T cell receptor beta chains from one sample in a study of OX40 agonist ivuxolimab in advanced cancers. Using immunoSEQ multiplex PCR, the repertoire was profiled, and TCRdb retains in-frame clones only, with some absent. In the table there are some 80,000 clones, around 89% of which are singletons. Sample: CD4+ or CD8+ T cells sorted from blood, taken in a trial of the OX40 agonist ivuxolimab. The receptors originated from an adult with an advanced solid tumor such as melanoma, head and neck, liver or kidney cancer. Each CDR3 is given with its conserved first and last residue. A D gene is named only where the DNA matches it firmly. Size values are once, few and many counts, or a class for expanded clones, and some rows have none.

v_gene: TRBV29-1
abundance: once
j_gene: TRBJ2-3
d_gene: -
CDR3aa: CSANPGLYTDTQYF
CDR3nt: TGCAGCGCTAACCCGGGACTCTACACAGATACGCAGTATTTT

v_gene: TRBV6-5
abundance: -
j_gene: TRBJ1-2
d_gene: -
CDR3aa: CASSPNGYGYTF
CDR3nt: TGTGCCAGCAGTCCCAACGGGTATGGCTACACCTTC

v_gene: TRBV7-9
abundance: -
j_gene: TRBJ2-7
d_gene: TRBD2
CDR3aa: CASSSTSGRPRSSYEQYF
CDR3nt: TGTGCCAGCAGCTCCACTAGCGGGAGGCCCAGGAGCTCCTACGAGCAGTACTTC

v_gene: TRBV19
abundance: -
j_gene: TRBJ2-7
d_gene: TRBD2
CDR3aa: CASSIASGPPYEQYF
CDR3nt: TGTGCCAGTAGTATAGCTAGCGGGCCCCCCTACGAGCAGTACTTC

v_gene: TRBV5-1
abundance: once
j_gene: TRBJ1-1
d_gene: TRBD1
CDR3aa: CASSLGLDRGQTEAFF
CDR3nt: TGCGCCAGCAGCTTGGGGCTGGACAGGGGGCAAACTGAAGCTTTCTTT

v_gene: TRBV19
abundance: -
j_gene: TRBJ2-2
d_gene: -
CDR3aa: CASSIRRVATGELFF
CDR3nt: TGTGCCAGTAGTATCCGCAGGGTAGCTACGGGGGAGCTGTTTTTT

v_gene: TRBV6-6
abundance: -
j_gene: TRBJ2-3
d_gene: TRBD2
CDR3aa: CASTKGTSQHTQYF
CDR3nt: TGTGCCAGCACCAAAGGGACTAGCCAACATACGCAGTATTTT

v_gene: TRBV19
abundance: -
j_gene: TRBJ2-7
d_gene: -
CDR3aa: CASSLQTGRYEQYF
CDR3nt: TGTGCCAGTAGTTTACAGACAGGTCGCTACGAGCAGTACTTC

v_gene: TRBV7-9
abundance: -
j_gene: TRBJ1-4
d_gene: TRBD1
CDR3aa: CASSPQGAENEKLFF
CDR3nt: TGTGCCAGCAGCCCACAGGGGGCCGAGAATGAAAAACTGTTTTTT

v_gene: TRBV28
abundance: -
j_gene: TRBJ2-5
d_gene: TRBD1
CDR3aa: CASSEDRGVQETQYF
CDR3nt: TGTGCCAGCAGTGAGGACAGGGGAGTCCAAGAGACCCAGTACTTC

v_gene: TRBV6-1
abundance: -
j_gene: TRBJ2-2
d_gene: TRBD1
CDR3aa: CASSPAGGVTGELFF
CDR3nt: TGTGCCAGCAGTCCGGCAGGGGGCGTCACCGGGGAGCTGTTTTTT

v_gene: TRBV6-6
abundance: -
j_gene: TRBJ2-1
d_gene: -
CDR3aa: CASSSGSYNEQFF
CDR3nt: TGTGCCAGCAGTAGCGGGTCCTACAATGAGCAGTTCTTC

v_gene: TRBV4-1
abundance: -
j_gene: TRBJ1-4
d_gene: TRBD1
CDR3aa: CASSPPRTGGGEKLFF
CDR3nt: TGCGCCAGCAGCCCTCCCAGGACAGGGGGCGGCGAAAAACTGTTTTTT

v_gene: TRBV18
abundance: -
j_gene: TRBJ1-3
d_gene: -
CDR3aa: CASSQSDVHSGNTIYF
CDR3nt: TGTGCCAGCTCCCAAAGCGACGTGCACTCTGGAAACACCATATATTTT

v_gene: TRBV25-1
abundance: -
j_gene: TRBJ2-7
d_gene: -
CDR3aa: CASSQTGLQYF
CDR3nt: TGTGCCAGCAGTCAAACAGGGCTACAGTACTTC

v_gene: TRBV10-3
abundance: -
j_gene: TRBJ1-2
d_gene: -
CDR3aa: CAISDRGPNYGYTF
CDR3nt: TGTGCCATCAGTGATCGGGGCCCCAACTATGGCTACACCTTC

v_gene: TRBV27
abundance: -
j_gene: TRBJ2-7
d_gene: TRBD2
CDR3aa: CASQEVAGAYEQYF
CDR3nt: TGTGCCAGCCAGGAAGTAGCGGGAGCGTACGAGCAGTACTTC

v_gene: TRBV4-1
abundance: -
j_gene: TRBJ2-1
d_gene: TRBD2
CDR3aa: CASSQEGLAGGRNEQFF
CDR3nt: TGCGCCAGCAGCCAAGAGGGGCTAGCGGGAGGGCGCAATGAGCAGTTCTTC

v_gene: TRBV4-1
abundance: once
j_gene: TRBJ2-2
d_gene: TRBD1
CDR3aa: CASSQPGQGAKGELFF
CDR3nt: TGCGCCAGCAGCCAGCCGGGACAGGGGGCAAAAGGGGAGCTGTTTTTT

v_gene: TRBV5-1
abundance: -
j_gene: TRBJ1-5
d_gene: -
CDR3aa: CASSRDGNQPQHF
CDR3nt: TGCGCCAGCAGCCGGGACGGCAATCAGCCCCAGCATTTT

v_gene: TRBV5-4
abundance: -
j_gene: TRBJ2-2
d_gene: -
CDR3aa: CASSPAAIGNTGELFF
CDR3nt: TGTGCCAGCAGCCCGGCAGCGATTGGTAACACCGGGGAGCTGTTTTTT

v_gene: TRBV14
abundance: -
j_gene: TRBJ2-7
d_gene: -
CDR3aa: CASSDPRTSYEQYF
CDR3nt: TGTGCCAGCTCTGACCCAAGGACCAGCTACGAGCAGTACTTC

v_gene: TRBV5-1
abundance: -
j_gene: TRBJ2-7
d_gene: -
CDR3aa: CASSLGPETAHDF
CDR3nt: TGCGCCAGCAGCTTGGGGCCTGAGACAGCCCACGACTTC

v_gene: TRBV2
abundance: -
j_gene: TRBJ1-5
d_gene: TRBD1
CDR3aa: CASSWTGRNQPQHF
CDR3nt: TGTGCCAGCAGTTGGACAGGCCGCAATCAGCCCCAGCATTTT

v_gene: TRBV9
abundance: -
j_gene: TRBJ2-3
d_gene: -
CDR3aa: CASSPPGTTDTQYF
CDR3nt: TGTGCCAGCAGCCCTCCCGGGACGACAGATACGCAGTATTTT

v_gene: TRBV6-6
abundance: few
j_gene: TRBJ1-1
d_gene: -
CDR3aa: CASARVGGGHQTEAFF
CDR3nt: TGTGCCAGCGCCCGCGTCGGCGGCGGACATCAAACTGAAGCTTTCTTT

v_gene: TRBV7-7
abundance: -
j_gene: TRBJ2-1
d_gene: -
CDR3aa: CASSLNSGSGEQFF
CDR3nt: TGTGCCAGCAGCTTGAATAGCGGATCAGGGGAGCAGTTCTTC

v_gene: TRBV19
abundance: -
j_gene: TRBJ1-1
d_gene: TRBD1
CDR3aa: CASSGRRGQGEAFF
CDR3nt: TGTGCCAGTAGTGGACGCAGGGGGCAGGGTGAAGCTTTCTTT

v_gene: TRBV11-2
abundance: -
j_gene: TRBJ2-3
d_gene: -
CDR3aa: CASVSTTRTDTQYF
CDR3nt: TGTGCCAGCGTCTCTACGACCAGGACAGATACGCAGTATTTT

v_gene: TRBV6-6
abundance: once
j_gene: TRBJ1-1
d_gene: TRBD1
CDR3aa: CASSYSIQGGTEAFF
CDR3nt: TGTGCCAGCAGTTACTCGATACAGGGGGGGACTGAAGCTTTCTTT

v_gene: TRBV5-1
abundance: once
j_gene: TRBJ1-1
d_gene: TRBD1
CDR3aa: CASRAPPGTGVTEAFF
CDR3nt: TGCGCCAGCAGGGCGCCACCCGGGACAGGGGTTACTGAAGCTTTCTTT

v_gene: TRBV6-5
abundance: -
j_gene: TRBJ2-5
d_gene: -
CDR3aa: CASSSWGPRRETQYF
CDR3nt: TGTGCCAGCAGCTCATGGGGACCTAGGAGGGAGACCCAGTACTTC

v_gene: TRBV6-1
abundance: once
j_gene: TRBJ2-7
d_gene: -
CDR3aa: CASSEQGYEQCF
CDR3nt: TGTGCCAGCAGTGAGCAGGGCTACGAGCAGTGCTTC

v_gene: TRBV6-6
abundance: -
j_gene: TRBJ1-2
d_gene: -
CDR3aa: CASSYSAGGYTF
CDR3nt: TGTGCCAGCAGTTACTCCGCGGGTGGCTACACCTTC

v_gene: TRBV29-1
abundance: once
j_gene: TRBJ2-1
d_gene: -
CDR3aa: CSAGVGNEQFF
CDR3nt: TGCAGCGCCGGAGTCGGTAATGAGCAGTTCTTC

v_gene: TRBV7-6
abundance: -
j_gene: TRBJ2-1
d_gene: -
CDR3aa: CASSLEVRSSYNEQFF
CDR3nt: TGTGCCAGCAGCTTAGAAGTACGAAGCTCCTACAATGAGCAGTTCTTC

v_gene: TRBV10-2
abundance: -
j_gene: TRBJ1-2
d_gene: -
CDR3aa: CASSESGRVNGYTF
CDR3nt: TGCGCCAGCAGTGAGTCCGGCAGGGTGAATGGCTACACCTTC

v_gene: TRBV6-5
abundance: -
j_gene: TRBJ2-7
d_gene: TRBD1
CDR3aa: CASSFRQGAREQYF
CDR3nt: TGTGCCAGCAGTTTTCGTCAGGGGGCTCGCGAGCAGTACTTC

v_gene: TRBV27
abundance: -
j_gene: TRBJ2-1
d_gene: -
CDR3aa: CASSSYLSSGKHNEQFF
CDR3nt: TGTGCCAGCAGTTCCTACCTCAGCTCAGGGAAACACAATGAGCAGTTCTTC

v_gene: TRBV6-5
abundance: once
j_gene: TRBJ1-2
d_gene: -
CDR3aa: CASTRARRFGYGYTF
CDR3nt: TGTGCCAGCACCAGGGCCCGACGTTTCGGCTATGGCTACACCTTC

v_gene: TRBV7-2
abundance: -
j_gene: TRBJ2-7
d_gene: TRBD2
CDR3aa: CASSERAGTSGRAAYEQYF
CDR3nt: TGTGCCAGCAGCGAGCGAGCCGGGACTAGCGGGAGGGCCGCCTACGAGCAGTACTTC

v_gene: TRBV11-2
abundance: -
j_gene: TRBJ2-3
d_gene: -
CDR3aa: CASSDQDGTQYF
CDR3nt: TGTGCCAGCAGTGACCAAGACGGTACGCAGTATTTT

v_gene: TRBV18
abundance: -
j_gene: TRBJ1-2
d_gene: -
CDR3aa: CASSPRDQGLYGYTF
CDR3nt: TGTGCCAGCTCACCCCGTGACCAGGGTCTCTATGGCTACACCTTC

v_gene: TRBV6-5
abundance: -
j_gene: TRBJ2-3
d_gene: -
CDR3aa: CASRPDSWSTDTQYF
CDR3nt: TGTGCCAGCAGGCCCGACTCGTGGAGCACAGATACGCAGTATTTT

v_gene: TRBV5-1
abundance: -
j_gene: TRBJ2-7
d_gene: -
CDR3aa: CASSPPRDYEQYF
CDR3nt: TGCGCCAGCAGCCCCCCGAGGGACTACGAGCAGTACTTC

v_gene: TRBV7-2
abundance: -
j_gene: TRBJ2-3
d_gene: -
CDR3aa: CASSFGIEDTQYF
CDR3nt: TGTGCCAGCAGCTTTGGTATAGAGGATACGCAGTATTTT

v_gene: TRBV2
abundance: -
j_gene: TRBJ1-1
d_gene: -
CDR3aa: CASTVQGYTEAFF
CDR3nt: TGTGCCAGCACCGTCCAGGGTTACACTGAAGCTTTCTTT

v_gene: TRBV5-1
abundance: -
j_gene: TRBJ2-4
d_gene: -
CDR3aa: CASSPNGGAGNIQYF
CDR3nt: TGCGCCAGCAGCCCGAATGGGGGCGCGGGAAACATTCAGTACTTC

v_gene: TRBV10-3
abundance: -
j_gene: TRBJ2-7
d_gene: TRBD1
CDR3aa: CAMRDGTDSYEQYF
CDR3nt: TGTGCCATGAGGGACGGGACAGACTCCTACGAGCAGTACTTC

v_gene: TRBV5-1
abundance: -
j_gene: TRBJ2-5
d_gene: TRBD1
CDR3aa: CASSLVPVTGGGETQYF
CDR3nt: TGCGCCAGCAGCTTGGTTCCTGTGACAGGGGGCGGAGAGACCCAGTACTTC

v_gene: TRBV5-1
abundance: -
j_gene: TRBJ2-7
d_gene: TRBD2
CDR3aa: CASSAHGTSGALSEQYF
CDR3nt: TGCGCCAGCAGCGCGCACGGGACTAGCGGGGCCCTTTCCGAGCAGTACTTC

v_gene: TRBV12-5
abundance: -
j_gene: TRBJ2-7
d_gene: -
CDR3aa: CASGLQGPFDEQYF
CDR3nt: TGTGCTAGTGGTTTGCAGGGGCCCTTCGACGAGCAGTACTTC